A selection of T cell receptor beta chains follows, all from one sample in a study of T-cell memory formation after mild COVID-19. TCRdb fed the 5' RACE reads into MiXCR, producing one record per CDR3 protein. Here the sample spans about 340,000 distinct CDR3 sequences, 10% to 15% being singletons. Sequences were obtained from PBMCs or a T cell subset sorted from them (not recorded which). The origin of the receptors is a man between 18 and 35 years old who had mild COVID-19 (a few samples of this study predate the infection). Cell type and time point are not known. CDR3s include the opening cysteine and the closing phenylalanine or tryptophan. The listing skips clone size in some rows; elsewhere it reads once, few, many or a size class.

>12|TRBJ2-4|TRBV9|few
CASSTLGLIQYF
>12|TRBJ2-6|TRBV29-1|many
CSVKSGANVLTF
>14|TRBJ2-2|TRBV29-1|many
CSVETFKGTGELFF
>15|TRBJ1-2|TRBV5-1|few
CASSLLGGPTAGYTF
>15|TRBJ1-2|TRBV7-9|-
CASSLSVDRFYGYTF
>17|TRBJ2-2|TRBV5-1|many
CASSTGPSGHRAGELFF
>11|TRBJ2-1|TRBV30|many
CAWSVRGAAFF
>14|TRBJ1-6|TRBV6-5|few
CASSSGVPNSPLHF
>12|TRBJ1-2|TRBV12-3/TRBV12-4|-
CASRAGAYGYTF
>15|TRBJ1-5|TRBV20-1|-
CSAQAVGTGAQPQHF
>15|TRBJ2-2|TRBV5-1|few
CASRRGSDSTGELFF
>14|TRBJ2-1|TRBV7-2|few
CASSPVPAWGKQFF
>14|TRBJ1-1|TRBV10-2|-
CASRLSGGNTEAFF
>14|TRBJ1-2|TRBV7-6|-
CASSFYREDYGYTF
>13|TRBJ1-4|TRBV6-1|-
CASAPRTNEKLFF
>12|TRBJ2-1|TRBV7-9|many
CASSLDTDEQFF
>16|TRBJ2-3|TRBV20-1|-
CSATTRTSGGTDTQYF
>12|TRBJ2-7|TRBV6-2/TRBV6-3|-
CASREDTSRQYF
>15|TRBJ1-6|TRBV5-1|many
CASSLAGREYSPLHF
>15|TRBJ2-5|TRBV27|few
CASSFDPGPQETQYF
>12|TRBJ2-3|TRBV7-9|many
CASSPRTDTQYF
>15|TRBJ1-5|TRBV6-5|-
CASSYSWDRDQPQHF
>16|TRBJ2-3|TRBV7-6|few
CASSLRAGGFTDTQYF
>13|TRBJ1-2|TRBV28|few
CASSLQGWYGYTF
>14|TRBJ1-1|TRBV12-3/TRBV12-4|few
CASSKGPMNTEAFF
>13|TRBJ2-1|TRBV27|few
CASSNGWASEQFF
>14|TRBJ2-1|TRBV7-6|-
CASSPNTLSNEQFF
>19|TRBJ2-1|TRBV7-2|-
CASSLPRLAGGPNYNEQFF
>17|TRBJ2-3|TRBV5-1|many
CASSLGISARATDTQYF
>16|TRBJ2-7|TRBV7-8|few
CASSRAFQNLFYEQYF
>17|TRBJ2-1|TRBV3-1|-
CASSQDLSGDSYNEQFF
>17|TRBJ1-1|TRBV5-1|few
CASSPIFPGTGETEAFF
>14|TRBJ2-2|TRBV7-2|-
CASSLAQGPGELFF
>13|TRBJ1-1|TRBV10-3|-
CAISGPQGTEAFF
>14|TRBJ1-2|TRBV2|-
CASSELGSQYGYTF
>15|TRBJ2-7|TRBV4-3|-
CARTNLGQDRYEQYF
>12|TRBJ2-1|TRBV3-1|few
CASSQMTREQFF
>13|TRBJ2-1|TRBV7-7|many
CASSLAGGDEQFF
>14|TRBJ2-4|TRBV12-3/TRBV12-4|-
CASSLQVAKNIQYF
>17|TRBJ2-1|TRBV5-1|many
CASSSVLAGGIYNEQFF
>13|TRBJ2-3|TRBV20-1|many
CSARTGSTDTQYF
>14|TRBJ1-5|TRBV9|-
CASSALRGDGPQHF
>15|TRBJ2-2|TRBV21-1|few
CARCPTGGDTGELFF